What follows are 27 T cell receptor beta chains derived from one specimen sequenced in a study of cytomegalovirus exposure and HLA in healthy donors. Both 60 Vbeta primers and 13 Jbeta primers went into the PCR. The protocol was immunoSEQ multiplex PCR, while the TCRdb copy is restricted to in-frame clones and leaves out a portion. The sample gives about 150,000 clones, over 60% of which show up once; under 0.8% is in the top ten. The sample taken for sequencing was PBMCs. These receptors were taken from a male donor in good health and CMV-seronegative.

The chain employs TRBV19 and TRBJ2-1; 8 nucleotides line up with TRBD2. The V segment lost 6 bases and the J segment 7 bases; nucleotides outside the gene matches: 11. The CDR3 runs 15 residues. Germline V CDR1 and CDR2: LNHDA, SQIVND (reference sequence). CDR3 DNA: TGTGCCAGTAGCCCGAGCGGGAGCCCCCAGAATGAGCAGTTCTTC. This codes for CASSPSGSPQNEQFF. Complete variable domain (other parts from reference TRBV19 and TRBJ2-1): DGGITQSPKYLFRKEGQNVTLSCEQNLNHDAMYWYRQDPGQGLRLIYYSQIVNDFQKGDIAEGYSVSREKKESFPLTVTSAQKNPTAFYLCASSPSGSPQNEQFFGPGTRLTVL.

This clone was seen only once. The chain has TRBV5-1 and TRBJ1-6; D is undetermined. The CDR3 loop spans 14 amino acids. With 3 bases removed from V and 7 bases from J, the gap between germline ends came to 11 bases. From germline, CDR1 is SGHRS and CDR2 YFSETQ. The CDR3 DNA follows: TGCGCCAGCAGCTCCCAGCCGGAGAATTCACCCCTCCACTTT. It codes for CASSSQPENSPLHF.

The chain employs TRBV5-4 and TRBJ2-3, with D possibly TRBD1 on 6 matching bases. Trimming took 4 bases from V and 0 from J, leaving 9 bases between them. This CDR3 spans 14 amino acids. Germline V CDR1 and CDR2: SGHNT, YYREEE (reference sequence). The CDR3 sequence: CASSVDSSTDTQYF. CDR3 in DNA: TGTGCCAGCAGCGTGGACAGTAGCACAGATACGCAGTATTTT.

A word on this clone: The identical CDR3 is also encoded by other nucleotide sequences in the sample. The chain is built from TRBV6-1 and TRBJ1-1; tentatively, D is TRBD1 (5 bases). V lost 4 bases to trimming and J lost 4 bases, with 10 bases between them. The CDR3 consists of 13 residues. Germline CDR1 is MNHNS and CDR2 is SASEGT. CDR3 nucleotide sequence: TGTGCCAGCAGTGTCCAGGGAAGCACTGAAGCTTTCTTT. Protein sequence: CASSVQGSTEAFF.

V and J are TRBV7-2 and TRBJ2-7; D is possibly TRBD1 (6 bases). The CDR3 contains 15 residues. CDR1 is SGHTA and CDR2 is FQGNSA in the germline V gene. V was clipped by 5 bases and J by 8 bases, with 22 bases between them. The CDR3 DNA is TGTGCCAGCAGCGCACTCGGGACATTCACCTCCAAGCAGTACTTC. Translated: CASSALGTFTSKQYF.

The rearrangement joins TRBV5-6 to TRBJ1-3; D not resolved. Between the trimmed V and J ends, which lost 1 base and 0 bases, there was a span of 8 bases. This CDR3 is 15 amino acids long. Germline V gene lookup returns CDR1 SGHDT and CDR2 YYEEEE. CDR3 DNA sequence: TGTGCCAGCAGCTTGATGGAGGTCTCTGGAAACACCATATATTTT. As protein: CASSLMEVSGNTIYF. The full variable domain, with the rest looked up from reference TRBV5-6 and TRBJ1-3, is DAGVTQSPTHLIKTRGQQVTLRCSPKSGHDTVSWYQQALGQGPQFIFQYYEEEERQRGNFPDRFSGHQFPNYSSELNVNALLLGDSALYLCASSLMEVSGNTIYFGEGSWLTVV.

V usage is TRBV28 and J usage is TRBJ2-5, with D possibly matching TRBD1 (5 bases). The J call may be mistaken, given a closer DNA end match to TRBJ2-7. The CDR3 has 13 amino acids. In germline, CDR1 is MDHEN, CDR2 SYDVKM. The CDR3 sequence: CASARTGPYEQYF. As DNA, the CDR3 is TGTGCCAGCGCTCGAACAGGTCCCTACGAGCAGTACTTC.

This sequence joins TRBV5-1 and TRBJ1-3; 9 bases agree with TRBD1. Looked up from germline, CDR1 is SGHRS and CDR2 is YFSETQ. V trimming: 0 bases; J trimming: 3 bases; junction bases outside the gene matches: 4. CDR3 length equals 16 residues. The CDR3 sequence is CASSLDRGPGGNTIYF. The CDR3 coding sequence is TGCGCCAGCAGCTTGGACAGGGGGCCTGGTGGAAACACCATATATTTT. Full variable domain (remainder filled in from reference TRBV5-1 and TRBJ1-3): KAGVTQTPRYLIKTRGQQVTLSCSPISGHRSVSWYQQTPGQGLQFLFEYFSETQRNKGNFPGRFSGRQFSNSRSEMNVSTLELGDSALYLCASSLDRGPGGNTIYFGEGSWLTVV.

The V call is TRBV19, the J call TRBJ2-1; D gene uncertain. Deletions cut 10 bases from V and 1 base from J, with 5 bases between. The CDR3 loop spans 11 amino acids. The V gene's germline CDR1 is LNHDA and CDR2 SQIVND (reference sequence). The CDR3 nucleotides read TGTGCCACCATTTCCTACAATGAGCAGTTCTTC. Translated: CATISYNEQFF.

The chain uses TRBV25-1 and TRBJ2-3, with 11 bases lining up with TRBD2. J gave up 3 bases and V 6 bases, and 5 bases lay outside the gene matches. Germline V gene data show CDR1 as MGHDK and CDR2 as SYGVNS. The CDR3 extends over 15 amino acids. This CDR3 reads CASSPTSGRTDTQYF. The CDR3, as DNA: TGTGCCAGCAGCCCCACTAGCGGGAGAACAGATACGCAGTATTTT.

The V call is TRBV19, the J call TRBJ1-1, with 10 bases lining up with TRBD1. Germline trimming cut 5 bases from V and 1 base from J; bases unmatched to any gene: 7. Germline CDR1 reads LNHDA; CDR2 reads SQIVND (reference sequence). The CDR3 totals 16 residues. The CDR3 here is CASSPGTGAGNTEAFF. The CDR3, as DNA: TGTGCCAGTAGTCCGGGGACAGGGGCGGGGAACACTGAAGCTTTCTTT.

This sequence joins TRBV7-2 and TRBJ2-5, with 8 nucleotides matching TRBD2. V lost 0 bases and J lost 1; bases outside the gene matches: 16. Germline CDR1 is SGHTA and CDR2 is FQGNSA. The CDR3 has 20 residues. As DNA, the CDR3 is TGTGCCAGCAGCTTAGCGCCTGCGGGGGGCGGTGTTGGGGCCCAAGAGACCCAGTACTTC. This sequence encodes CASSLAPAGGGVGAQETQYF.

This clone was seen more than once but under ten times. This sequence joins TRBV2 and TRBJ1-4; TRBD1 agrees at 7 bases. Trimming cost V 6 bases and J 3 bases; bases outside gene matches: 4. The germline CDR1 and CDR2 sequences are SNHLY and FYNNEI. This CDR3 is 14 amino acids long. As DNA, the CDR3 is TGTGCCAGCAGCGAGGGGGCGTCTAATGAAAAACTGTTTTTT. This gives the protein CASSEGASNEKLFF.

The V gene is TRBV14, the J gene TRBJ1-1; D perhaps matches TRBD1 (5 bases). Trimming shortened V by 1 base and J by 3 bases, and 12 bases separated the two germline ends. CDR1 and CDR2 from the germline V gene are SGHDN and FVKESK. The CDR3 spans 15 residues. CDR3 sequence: CASSQGSRVDTEAFF. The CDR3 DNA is TGTGCCAGCAGCCAAGGGAGCAGGGTGGACACTGAAGCTTTCTTT.

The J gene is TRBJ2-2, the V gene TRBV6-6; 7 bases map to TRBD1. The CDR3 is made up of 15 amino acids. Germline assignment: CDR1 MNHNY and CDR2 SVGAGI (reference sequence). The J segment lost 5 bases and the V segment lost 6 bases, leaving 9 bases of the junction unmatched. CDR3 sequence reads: CASRPDRVGTGELFF. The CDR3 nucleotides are TGTGCCAGCAGACCCGACAGGGTAGGAACCGGGGAGCTGTTTTTT.

The chain's CDR3 is CAWSGRQRGYTDTQYF. CDR3 sequence (DNA): TGTGCCTGGAGTGGGCGCCAGCGGGGCTACACAGATACGCAGTATTTT. V and J are TRBV30 and TRBJ2-3; 7 bases map to TRBD2. The germline gives CDR1 GTSNPN, CDR2 SVGIG (reference sequence). CDR3 length equals 16 residues. V dropped 1 base and J dropped 2; count of bases not matched to a gene: 9.

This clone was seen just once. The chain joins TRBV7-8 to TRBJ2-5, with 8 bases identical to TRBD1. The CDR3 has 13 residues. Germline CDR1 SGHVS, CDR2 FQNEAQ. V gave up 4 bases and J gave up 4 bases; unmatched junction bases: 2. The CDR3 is CASSSRGPETQYF. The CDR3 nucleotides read TGTGCCAGCAGCTCCAGGGGGCCAGAGACCCAGTACTTC.

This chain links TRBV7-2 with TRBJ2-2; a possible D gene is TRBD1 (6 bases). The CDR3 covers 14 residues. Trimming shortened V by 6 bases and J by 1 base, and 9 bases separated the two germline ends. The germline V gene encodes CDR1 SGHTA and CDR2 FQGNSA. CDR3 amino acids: CASRTGVNTGELFF. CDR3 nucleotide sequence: TGTGCCAGCAGGACAGGAGTGAACACCGGGGAGCTGTTTTTT.

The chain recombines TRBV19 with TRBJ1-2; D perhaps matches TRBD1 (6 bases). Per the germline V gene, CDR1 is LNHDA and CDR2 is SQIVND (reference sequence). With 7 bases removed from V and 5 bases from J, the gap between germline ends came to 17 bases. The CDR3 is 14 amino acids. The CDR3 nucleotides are TGTGCCAGTAATCCCCGGGACACTGGTTATGGCTACACCTTC. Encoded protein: CASNPRDTGYGYTF.

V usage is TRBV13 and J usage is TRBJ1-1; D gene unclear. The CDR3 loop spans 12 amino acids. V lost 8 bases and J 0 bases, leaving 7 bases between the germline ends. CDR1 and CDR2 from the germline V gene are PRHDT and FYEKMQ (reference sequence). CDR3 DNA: TGTGCCAGCTTGACTATGAACACTGAAGCTTTCTTT. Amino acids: CASLTMNTEAFF. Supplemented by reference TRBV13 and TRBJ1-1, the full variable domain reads AAGVIQSPRHLIKEKRETATLKCYPIPRHDTVYWYQQGPGQDPQFLISFYEKMQSDKGSIPDRFSAQQFSDYHSELNMSSLELGDSALYFCASLTMNTEAFFGQGTRLTVV.

The CDR3 DNA reads TGTGCCAGCTCAGGACGGACAGGGTCTGCTGAAGCTTTCTTT. This encodes CASSGRTGSAEAFF. The chain couples TRBV18 to TRBJ1-1, with 8 bases fitting TRBD1. V shed 5 bases and J 6 bases; nucleotides not matched to a gene: 8. This CDR3 is built from 14 residues. From germline, CDR1 is KGHSH and CDR2 LQKENI.

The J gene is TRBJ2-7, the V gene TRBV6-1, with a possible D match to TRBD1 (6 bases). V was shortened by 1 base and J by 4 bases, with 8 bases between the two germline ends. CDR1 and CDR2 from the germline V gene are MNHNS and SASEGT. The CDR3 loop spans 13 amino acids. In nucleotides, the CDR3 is TGTGCCAGCAGTGAAGAAACAGGGTACGAGCAGTACTTC. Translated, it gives CASSEETGYEQYF.

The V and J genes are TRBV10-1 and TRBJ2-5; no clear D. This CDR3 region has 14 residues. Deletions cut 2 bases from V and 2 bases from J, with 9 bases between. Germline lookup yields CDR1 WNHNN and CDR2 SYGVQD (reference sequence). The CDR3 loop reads CASSEGELQETQYF. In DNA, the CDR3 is TGCGCCAGCAGTGAGGGAGAGCTTCAAGAGACCCAGTACTTC.

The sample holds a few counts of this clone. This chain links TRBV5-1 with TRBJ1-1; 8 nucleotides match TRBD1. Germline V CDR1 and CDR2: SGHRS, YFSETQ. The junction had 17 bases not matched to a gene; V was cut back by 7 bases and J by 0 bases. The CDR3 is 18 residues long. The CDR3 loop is CASRSTWTGRLMNTEAFF. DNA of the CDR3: TGCGCCAGCCGCTCTACTTGGACAGGGCGGTTAATGAACACTGAAGCTTTCTTT.

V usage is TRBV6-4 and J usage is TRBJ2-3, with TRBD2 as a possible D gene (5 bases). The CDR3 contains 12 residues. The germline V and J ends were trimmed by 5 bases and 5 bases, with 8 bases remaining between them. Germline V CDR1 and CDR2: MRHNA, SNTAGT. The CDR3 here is CASSNRGDTQYF. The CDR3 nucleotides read TGTGCCAGCAGTAACCGGGGAGATACGCAGTATTTT.

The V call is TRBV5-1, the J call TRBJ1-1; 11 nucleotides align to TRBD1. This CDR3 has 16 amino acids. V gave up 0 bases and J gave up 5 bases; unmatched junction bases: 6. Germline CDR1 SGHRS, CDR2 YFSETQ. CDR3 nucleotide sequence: TGCGCCAGCAGCTTGGGGACAGGGGGCGGGGAGACTGAAGCTTTCTTT. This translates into CASSLGTGGGETEAFF. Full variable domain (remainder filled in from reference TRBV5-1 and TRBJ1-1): KAGVTQTPRYLIKTRGQQVTLSCSPISGHRSVSWYQQTPGQGLQFLFEYFSETQRNKGNFPGRFSGRQFSNSRSEMNVSTLELGDSALYLCASSLGTGGGETEAFFGQGTRLTVV.

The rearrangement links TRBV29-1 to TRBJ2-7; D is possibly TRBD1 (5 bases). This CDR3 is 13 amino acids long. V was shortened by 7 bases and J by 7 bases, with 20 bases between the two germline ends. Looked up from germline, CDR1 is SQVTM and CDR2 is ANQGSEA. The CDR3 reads CSAWTVRGLEQYF. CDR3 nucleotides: TGCAGCGCATGGACGGTTAGGGGTTTGGAGCAGTACTTC.